A selection of T cell receptor beta chains follows, all from one sample in a study of spatial heterogeneity in lung cancer. One entry per CDR3 protein results from TCRdb running MiXCR on the 5' RACE reads. The data show some 44,000 distinct CDR3 sequences, 12% to 15% seen once. Sequencing used PBMCs, obtained at surgery. These TCRs come from a male donor with early-stage non-small cell lung cancer. CDR3s include the opening cysteine and the closing phenylalanine or tryptophan. The D gene is left open where the match is weak. Some rows have no size entry. The others give once, few or many, or a class for an expanded clone.

clone_size d_call j_call v_call cdr3_aa cdr3_nt
many . TRBJ1-4 TRBV7-2 CASSPSRGGEKLFF TGTGCCAGCAGCCCCTCGAGGGGAGGGGAAAAACTGTTTTTT
few TRBD2 TRBJ2-1 TRBV20-1 CSAFPLAGGPHEQFF TGCAGTGCTTTCCCTCTAGCGGGAGGGCCGCATGAGCAGTTCTTC
few . TRBJ1-5 TRBV10-3 CAINPDSNQPQHF TGTGCCATCAATCCTGATAGCAATCAGCCCCAGCATTTT
few . TRBJ2-3 TRBV20-1 CSASPGASTDTQYF TGCAGTGCTAGTCCGGGGGCGAGCACAGATACGCAGTATTTT
many TRBD2 TRBJ2-1 TRBV7-2 CASSGPTSGVLYNEQFF TGTGCCAGCAGCGGGCCGACTAGCGGGGTCCTTTACAATGAGCAGTTCTTC
few . TRBJ2-5 TRBV29-1 CSVGYGGQETQYF TGCAGCGTTGGGTACGGCGGGCAAGAGACCCAGTACTTC
. TRBD2 TRBJ2-2 TRBV7-2 CASSLNPGGAGELFF TGTGCCAGCAGCTTAAATCCGGGAGGAGCCGGGGAGCTGTTTTTT
. . TRBJ1-4 TRBV27 CASRLRGTNEKLFF TGTGCCAGTAGACTAAGGGGAACTAATGAAAAACTGTTTTTT
many . TRBJ2-7 TRBV28 CASGGDIYEQYF TGTGCCAGCGGGGGAGACATCTACGAGCAGTACTTC
many TRBD1 TRBJ2-7 TRBV6-2/TRBV6-3 CASTDRGPDEQYF TGTGCCAGCACCGACAGGGGGCCGGACGAGCAGTACTTC
few . TRBJ2-5 TRBV5-6 CASSPAMARGETQYF TGTGCCAGCAGCCCCGCAATGGCGAGGGGGGAGACCCAGTACTTC
. . TRBJ1-3 TRBV29-1 CSVVRDSGNTIYF TGCAGCGTTGTGAGGGACTCTGGAAACACCATATATTTT
many TRBD1 TRBJ1-2 TRBV29-1 CSVVRQGASGYTF TGCAGCGTTGTGAGACAGGGGGCATCTGGCTACACCTTC
. . TRBJ2-2 TRBV7-2 CASSLASGENTGELFF TGTGCCAGCAGCTTAGCTAGCGGTGAGAACACCGGGGAGCTGTTTTTT
many . TRBJ2-6 TRBV10-3 CAISESQYSGANVLTF TGTGCCATCAGTGAGTCGCAGTACTCTGGGGCCAACGTCCTGACTTTC
. . TRBJ1-1 TRBV20-1 CNALDGPYTEAFF TGCAATGCCCTGGACGGTCCGTACACTGAAGCTTTCTTT
. . TRBJ2-7 TRBV20-1 CSARDRVKPTYEQYF TGCAGTGCTAGAGATCGGGTGAAACCAACCTACGAGCAGTACTTC
many TRBD1 TRBJ1-2 TRBV29-1 CSARQGDRYGYTF TGCAGCGCGCGACAGGGCGATCGCTATGGCTACACCTTC
. . TRBJ1-3 TRBV11-2 CASSSTRSGNTIYF TGTGCCAGCAGCTCAACAAGATCTGGAAACACCATATATTTT
. TRBD1 TRBJ1-5 TRBV20-1 CSASRTGGDQPQHF TGCAGTGCTAGTAGGACAGGTGGGGATCAGCCCCAGCATTTT
. . TRBJ2-1 TRBV24-1 CATSDPAGEQFF TGTGCCACCAGTGACCCGGCTGGTGAGCAGTTCTTC
few . TRBJ2-6 TRBV27 CASSWLTGSGANVLTF TGTGCCAGCAGTTGGCTGACAGGTTCTGGGGCCAACGTCCTGACTTTC
. . TRBJ2-3 TRBV2 CASSDWQGTDTQYF TGTGCCAGCAGTGACTGGCAGGGAACAGATACGCAGTATTTT